The 11 T cell receptor beta chains reported below all come from one sample, sequenced in a study of cytomegalovirus exposure and HLA in healthy donors. The PCR was carried out with 60 Vbeta primers and 13 Jbeta primers. TCRdb's copy holds only in-frame clones and misses some; the assay was immunoSEQ multiplex PCR. The sample has about 200,000 clones; 73% are singletons. The sequenced material came from PBMCs. These receptors all stem from a woman aged 30 to 39 in good health and CMV-seronegative.

Worth noting for this clone: This CDR3 is also generated by other DNA sequences in the sample. This chain joins TRBV9 and TRBJ1-2; the D gene is possibly TRBD1 (6 bases). The length of the CDR3 is 13 residues. The germline gives CDR1 SGDLS, CDR2 YYNGEE. V shed 3 bases and J shed 6 bases, with 12 bases lying between them. Here the CDR3 DNA reads TGTGCCAGCAGCGGTACAGGGATGGATGGCTACACCTTC. This gives the protein CASSGTGMDGYTF. The full variable domain, its missing parts supplied by reference TRBV9 and TRBJ1-2, is DSGVTQTPKHLITATGQRVTLRCSPRSGDLSVYWYQQSLDQGLQFLIQYYNGEERAKGNILERFSAQQFPDLHSELNLSSLELGDSALYFCASSGTGMDGYTFGSGTRLTVV.

J is TRBJ1-6 and V is TRBV4-1; the D is unclear. V lost 1 base and J 1 base, leaving 11 bases between the germline ends. Germline-derived CDR1 and CDR2 are MGHRA and YSYEKL. The CDR3 is 17 amino acids. CDR3 DNA: TGCGCCAGCAGCCAAGGAGGGCCGGCGTCCTATAATTCACCCCTCCACTTT. Protein: CASSQGGPASYNSPLHF.

The count of this clone is one. The chain couples TRBV27 to TRBJ1-2; a possible D gene is TRBD1 (5 bases). This CDR3 region has 17 residues. CDR1 is MNHEY and CDR2 is SMNVEV in the germline V gene (reference sequence). Trimming stripped 3 bases from V and 4 bases from J, with 21 bases between. The CDR3 nucleotides are TGTGCCAGCAGTTTTGATGAGATCTCCGGGACTATCTATGGCTACACCTTC. Residues: CASSFDEISGTIYGYTF.

This chain connects TRBV13 to TRBJ1-1, with 7 bases lining up with TRBD1. Germline CDR1 PRHDT, CDR2 FYEKMQ (reference sequence). The J segment lost 3 bases and the V segment lost 8 bases, leaving 9 bases of the junction unmatched. The CDR3 spans 14 residues. CDR3 loop: CASVQGGRHTEAFF. The CDR3 nucleotides are TGTGCCAGCGTACAAGGGGGCCGACACACTGAAGCTTTCTTT. Variable domain in full (rest from reference TRBV13 and TRBJ1-1): AAGVIQSPRHLIKEKRETATLKCYPIPRHDTVYWYQQGPGQDPQFLISFYEKMQSDKGSIPDRFSAQQFSDYHSELNMSSLELGDSALYFCASVQGGRHTEAFFGQGTRLTVV.

This clone has more than one count but fewer than ten. V and J are TRBV11-3 and TRBJ2-1; tentative D call: TRBD2 (6 bases). CDR1 SGHNT and CDR2 YENEEA come from the germline V gene. This CDR3 comprises 15 residues. V was shortened by 5 bases and J by 0 bases, with 11 bases between the two germline ends. CDR3 nucleotide sequence: TGTGCCAGCAGCGGCGGGGAGAGCTCCTACAATGAGCAGTTCTTC. Translation: CASSGGESSYNEQFF.

This clone was seen only once. The rearrangement uses TRBV14 and TRBJ1-2; tentatively, D is TRBD1 (5 bases). Trimming cost V 3 bases and J 4 bases, with 21 bases left between them. There are 17 residues in the CDR3. Per the germline V gene, CDR1 is SGHDN and CDR2 is FVKESK. The CDR3 sequence: CASSHHQGYVLSYGYTF. In DNA form, the CDR3 reads TGTGCCAGCAGCCATCACCAGGGATACGTGTTGAGCTATGGCTACACCTTC. Complete variable domain (other parts from reference TRBV14 and TRBJ1-2): EAGVTQFPSHSVIEKGQTVTLRCDPISGHDNLYWYRRVMGKEIKFLLHFVKESKQDESGMPNNRFLAERTGGTYSTLKVQPAELEDSGVYFCASSHHQGYVLSYGYTFGSGTRLTVV.

The chain is built from TRBV6-4 and TRBJ2-1; weak D call: TRBD1 (7 bases). This CDR3 comprises 15 residues. The ends were cut back, 3 bases at V and 2 bases at J, with 11 bases in the middle. Germline CDR1 and CDR2: MRHNA and SNTAGT. The CDR3 sequence is CASSEGGGPYNEQFF. The CDR3 region has the DNA TGTGCCAGCAGTGAAGGAGGGGGCCCCTACAATGAGCAGTTCTTC.

This clone was detected only once. This chain connects TRBV19 to TRBJ1-2, with 7 bases that match TRBD1. Trimming removed 3 bases from V and 5 bases from J; junction bases left unmatched: 6. Germline CDR1 and CDR2: LNHDA and SQIVND (reference sequence). The CDR3 is 14 amino acids. The chain's CDR3 is CASSIGQAPYGYTF. DNA of the CDR3: TGTGCCAGTAGTATTGGACAGGCCCCATATGGCTACACCTTC.

This clone is a singleton in its sample. This chain uses TRBV6-1 with TRBJ2-1; TRBD2 agrees at 12 bases. V dropped 2 bases and J dropped 8; count of bases not matched to a gene: 10. This CDR3 is built from 17 residues. CDR1 MNHNS and CDR2 SASEGT come from the germline V gene. The CDR3 reads CASSESLAGGPSHEQFF. The CDR3, as DNA: TGTGCCAGCAGTGAAAGCCTAGCGGGAGGGCCGAGTCATGAGCAGTTCTTC.

This rearrangement joins TRBV7-6 to TRBJ2-2; D is possibly TRBD2 (5 bases). CDR1 is SGHVS, CDR2 FNYEAQ, per germline. CDR3 length equals 15 residues. V lost 3 bases, J lost 2 bases, and 10 bases lay in between. DNA of the CDR3: TGTGCCAGCAGCTTCGGGGTCCTCAACACCGGGGAGCTGTTTTTT. Translating gives CASSFGVLNTGELFF.

On this clone itself: A read error may produce the germline difference seen at one junction end. The chain uses TRBV5-1 and TRBJ2-2; D gene ambiguous. CDR3 length: 14 amino acids. The germline CDR1 and CDR2 sequences are SGHRS and YFSETQ. In DNA, the CDR3 is TGCGCCAGCAGTTTGGGTCTTAACACCGGGGAGCTGTTTTTT. It translates to CASSLGLNTGELFF.